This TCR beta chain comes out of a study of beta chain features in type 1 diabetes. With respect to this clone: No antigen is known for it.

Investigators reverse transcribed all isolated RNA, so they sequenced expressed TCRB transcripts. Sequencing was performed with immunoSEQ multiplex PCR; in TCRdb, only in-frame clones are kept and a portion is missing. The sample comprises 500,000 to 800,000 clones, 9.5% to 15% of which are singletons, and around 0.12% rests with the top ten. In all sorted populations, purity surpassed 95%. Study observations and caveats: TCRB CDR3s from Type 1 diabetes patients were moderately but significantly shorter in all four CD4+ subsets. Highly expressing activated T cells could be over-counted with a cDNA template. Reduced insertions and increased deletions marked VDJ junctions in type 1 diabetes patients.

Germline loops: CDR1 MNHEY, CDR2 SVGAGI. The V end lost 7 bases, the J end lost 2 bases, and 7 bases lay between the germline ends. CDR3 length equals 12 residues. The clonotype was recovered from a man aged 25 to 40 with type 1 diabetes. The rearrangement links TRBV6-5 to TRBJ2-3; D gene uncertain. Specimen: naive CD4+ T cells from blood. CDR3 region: CASTSYTDTQYF. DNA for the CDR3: TGTGCCAGCACTAGTTACACAGATACGCAGTATTTT.